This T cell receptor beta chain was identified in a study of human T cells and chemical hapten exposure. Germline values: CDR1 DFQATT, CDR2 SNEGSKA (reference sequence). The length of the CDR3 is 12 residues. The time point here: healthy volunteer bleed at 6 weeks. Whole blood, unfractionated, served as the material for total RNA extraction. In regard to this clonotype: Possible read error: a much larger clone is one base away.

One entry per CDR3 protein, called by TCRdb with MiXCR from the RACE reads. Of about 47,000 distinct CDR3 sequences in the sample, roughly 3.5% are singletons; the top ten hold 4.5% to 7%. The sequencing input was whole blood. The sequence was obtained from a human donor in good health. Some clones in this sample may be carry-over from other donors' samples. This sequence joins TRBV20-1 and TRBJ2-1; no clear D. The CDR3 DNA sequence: TGCAGTGCTAGGGCATTCTACGATGAGCAGTTCTTC. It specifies CSARAFYDEQFF.